Listed here are 25 T cell receptor beta chains from one sample, sequenced in a study of chemoradiotherapy in HPV16-positive cancers. Using immunoSEQ multiplex PCR, the repertoire was profiled, and TCRdb retains in-frame clones only, with some absent. The sample yields about 36,000 clones, roughly 90% seen once. The input for sequencing was blood, taken from a patient who underwent chemoradiotherapy. The receptors were gathered from a human donor with HPV-associated anogenital cancer.

The gene calls are TRBV9 and TRBJ1-4, with a possible D match to TRBD1 (5 bases). The CDR3 has 14 residues. Trimming took off 4 bases at V and 4 bases at J, with 11 bases between the two ends. Germline-derived CDR1 and CDR2 are SGDLS and YYNGEE. The CDR3 loop is CASSRGLGNEKLFF. In DNA form, the CDR3 reads TGTGCCAGCAGCAGGGGCCTCGGTAATGAAAAACTGTTTTTT.

The chain links TRBV27 to TRBJ1-1; TRBD1 might be the D (5 bases). V was pared by 6 bases and J by 10 bases, with 18 bases between. Germline loops: CDR1 MNHEY, CDR2 SMNVEV (reference sequence). This CDR3 is built from 13 residues. The CDR3 here is CASSNGRTRAAFF. CDR3 DNA: TGTGCCAGCAGCAATGGACGGACCAGGGCAGCTTTCTTT.

This clone has more than one count but fewer than ten. The chain joins TRBV2 to TRBJ1-5; D is unresolved. V lost 1 base and J lost 7, with 5 bases in between. The V gene's germline CDR1 is SNHLY and CDR2 FYNNEI. CDR3 length equals 12 residues. This CDR3 is CASSEGGQPQHF. The CDR3 DNA is TGTGCCAGCAGTGAAGGAGGGCAGCCCCAGCATTTT.

The chain carries TRBV6-1 and TRBJ2-1; D call uncertain. In germline, CDR1 is MNHNS, CDR2 SASEGT. The CDR3 has 12 amino acids. The germline V and J ends were trimmed by 1 base and 11 bases, with 9 bases remaining between them. CDR3 coding DNA: TGTGCCAGCAGTGAAGTAATAACCAAGCAGTTCTTC. Its translation is CASSEVITKQFF.

The CDR3 DNA follows: TGCGCCAGCTTTGGGTCAGGGGAAGATACGCAGTATTTT. Its protein is CASFGSGEDTQYF. The chain carries TRBV10-1 and TRBJ2-3; TRBD1 might be the D (6 bases). The CDR3 loop spans 13 amino acids. Per germline, CDR1 WNHNN and CDR2 SYGVQD (reference sequence). V was pared by 8 bases and J by 5 bases, with 14 bases between.

The CDR3 DNA reads as TGTGCCAGCAGTGCTTCCGGGGGACTTGGCACTGAAGCTTTCTTT. Translating gives CASSASGGLGTEAFF. The rearrangement joins TRBV6-4 to TRBJ1-1; D perhaps matches TRBD1 (5 bases). V dropped 4 bases and J dropped 4 bases, with 16 bases sitting between them. Per the germline V gene, CDR1 is MRHNA and CDR2 is SNTAGT. The CDR3 is 15 residues long.

This clone was counted between two and nine times. This rearrangement joins TRBV7-2 to TRBJ1-6; D call uncertain. V was clipped by 1 base and J by 5 bases, with 12 bases between them. The CDR3 is 16 amino acids. Germline-derived CDR1 and CDR2 are SGHTA and FQGNSA. The CDR3 region is CASSLGARADNSPLHF. CDR3 bases: TGTGCCAGCAGCTTAGGGGCCAGAGCCGATAATTCACCCCTCCACTTT. Using reference TRBV7-2 and TRBJ1-6 for the parts outside the CDR3, the full variable domain is GAGVSQSPSNKVTEKGKDVELRCDPISGHTALYWYRQSLGQGLEFLIYFQGNSAPDKSGLPSDRFSAERTGGSVSTLTIQRTQQEDSAVYLCASSLGARADNSPLHFGNGTRLTVT.

The J gene is TRBJ2-3, the V gene TRBV7-2, with TRBD2 matching 12 bases. This CDR3 has 17 amino acids. The V segment lost 5 bases and the J segment 1 base; nucleotides outside the gene matches: 7. Germline CDR1 and CDR2: SGHTA and FQGNSA. The chain's CDR3 is CASSATSGGRRTDTQYF. The CDR3 DNA follows: TGTGCCAGCAGCGCTACTAGCGGGGGGCGTCGCACAGATACGCAGTATTTT. The full variable domain, with the rest looked up from reference TRBV7-2 and TRBJ2-3, is GAGVSQSPSNKVTEKGKDVELRCDPISGHTALYWYRQSLGQGLEFLIYFQGNSAPDKSGLPSDRFSAERTGGSVSTLTIQRTQQEDSAVYLCASSATSGGRRTDTQYFGPGTRLTVL.

This sequence joins TRBV9 and TRBJ2-5, with TRBD2 matching 7 bases. Germline CDR1 SGDLS, CDR2 YYNGEE. The trim removed 3 bases at V and 4 bases at J, leaving 12 bases unmatched. This CDR3 region has 16 residues. CDR3 amino acids: CASSAGVGEGLETQYF. In DNA, the CDR3 is TGTGCCAGCAGCGCTGGGGTAGGGGAGGGATTAGAGACCCAGTACTTC.

This clone was recorded a few times. This chain links TRBV30 with TRBJ2-7; TRBD1 agrees at 7 bases. V gave up 0 bases and J gave up 2 bases; unmatched junction bases: 1. From germline, CDR1 is GTSNPN and CDR2 SVGIG (reference sequence). The length of the CDR3 is 13 residues. CDR3 in amino acids: CAWSVDRAYEQYF. The DNA for the CDR3 is TGTGCCTGGAGTGTAGACAGGGCCTACGAGCAGTACTTC. The whole variable domain, filled in from reference TRBV30 and TRBJ2-7, reads SQTIHQWPATLVQPVGSPLSLECTVEGTSNPNLYWYRQAAGRGLQLLFYSVGIGQISSEVPQNLSASRPQDRQFILSSKKLLLSDSGFYLCAWSVDRAYEQYFGPGTRLTVT.

CDR3 residues: CASSYEGPRLGEQFF. The CDR3 DNA is TGTGCCAGCAGCTATGAGGGACCCCGGCTCGGTGAGCAGTTCTTC. The chain has TRBV5-5 and TRBJ2-1; D possibly uses TRBD1 or TRBD2 (5 bases each). This CDR3 contains 15 residues. The germline V and J ends were trimmed by 3 bases and 9 bases, with 19 bases remaining between them. Germline V lookup: CDR1 SGHKS, CDR2 YYEKEE (reference sequence).

The chain has TRBV2 and TRBJ1-2, with a weak D call TRBD1 (5 bases). From germline, CDR1 is SNHLY and CDR2 FYNNEI. V was pared by 8 bases and J by 6 bases, with 22 bases between. This CDR3 is 15 amino acids long. CDR3 in amino acids: CASEGPGPSAHGYTF. The CDR3, as DNA: TGTGCCAGCGAGGGACCGGGACCAAGCGCGCATGGCTACACCTTC.

The chain joins TRBV5-6 to TRBJ2-1, with D tentatively TRBD1 or TRBD2 (6 bases each). CDR3 length: 16 amino acids. V was trimmed by 0 bases and J by 7 bases, leaving 17 bases between them. Germline V CDR1 and CDR2: SGHDT, YYEEEE. CDR3 DNA: TGTGCCAGCAGCTTGGTATCCGGGGGCAGGATTAATGAGCAGTTCTTC. Translation gives CASSLVSGGRINEQFF.

The V gene is TRBV9, the J gene TRBJ1-6; D is uncertain. V was pared by 4 bases and J by 13 bases, with 15 bases between. The CDR3 is 13 residues long. Germline V gives CDR1 SGDLS, CDR2 YYNGEE. In nucleotides, the CDR3 is TGTGCCAGCAGCTCTAGTCCCGTGCCGCCCCTCCACTTT. This encodes CASSSSPVPPLHF.

This clone occurred once. The chain has TRBV6-5 and TRBJ1-5; TRBD1 matches 8 bases. The CDR3 extends over 15 amino acids. Germline assignment: CDR1 MNHEY and CDR2 SVGAGI. The V and J ends lost 5 bases and 4 bases, in that order; junction bases with no gene match: 7. The CDR3 DNA reads as TGTGCCAGCAGTCGGGACAGGACTGCAAATCAGCCCCAGCATTTT. Protein sequence: CASSRDRTANQPQHF.

The rearrangement links TRBV7-2 to TRBJ1-5; D not certain. The V end lost 1 base, the J end lost 5 bases, and 6 bases lay between the germline ends. Germline CDR1 and CDR2: SGHTA and FQGNSA. The CDR3 is 13 residues long. The DNA of the CDR3 is TGTGCCAGCAGCTTAGATTGGTATCAGCCCCAGCATTTT. This gives the protein CASSLDWYQPQHF.

The chain employs TRBV11-3 and TRBJ1-4; D is possibly TRBD1 (6 bases). In germline, CDR1 is SGHNT, CDR2 YENEEA. Trimming took off 4 bases at V and 4 bases at J, with 13 bases between the two ends. The CDR3 runs 15 residues. DNA of the CDR3: TGTGCCAGCAGCTCACAGACAGGAATTAATGAAAAACTGTTTTTT. It encodes CASSSQTGINEKLFF.

The V gene is TRBV30, the J gene TRBJ1-2; D is unclear. V was shortened by 0 bases and J by 5 bases, with 13 bases between the two germline ends. Germline V gene lookup returns CDR1 GTSNPN and CDR2 SVGIG (reference sequence). This CDR3 contains 14 residues. The CDR3: CAWSVIPVGYGYTF. CDR3 DNA sequence: TGTGCCTGGAGTGTAATTCCGGTCGGGTATGGCTACACCTTC.

This clone has just a few counts. The chain recombines TRBV7-9 with TRBJ2-7; 7 bases are shared with TRBD1. In germline, CDR1 is SEHNR, CDR2 FQNEAQ (reference sequence). Trimming cost V 5 bases and J 3 bases; bases outside gene matches: 10. The length of the CDR3 is 15 residues. CDR3 region: CASSTLKGAYYEQYF. The CDR3 coding sequence is TGTGCCAGCAGCACACTTAAGGGGGCTTACTACGAGCAGTACTTC.

CDR3 residues: CASSLAYRDSETEQYF. CDR3 nucleotides: TGTGCCAGCAGCTTAGCCTACCGGGACTCCGAGACCGAGCAGTACTTC. The chain links TRBV7-2 to TRBJ2-7, with D possibly matching TRBD2 (6 bases). The CDR3 consists of 16 residues. Trimming pared 0 bases from V and 6 bases from J, leaving 18 bases between. Germline V gene sequence: CDR1 SGHTA, CDR2 FQGNSA.

This rearrangement joins TRBV7-2 to TRBJ2-1, with 8 bases matching TRBD2. CDR1 and CDR2 (germline): SGHTA, FQGNSA. The CDR3 is made up of 14 amino acids. After removal of 0 bases from V and 8 bases from J, the junction contained 3 bases not matched to a gene. The CDR3 DNA is TGTGCCAGCAGCTTAGCGACTAGCGTTTATGAGCAGTTCTTC. This codes for CASSLATSVYEQFF.

This chain joins TRBV10-1 and TRBJ1-2, with D possibly being TRBD1 (6 bases). Germline V gene sequence: CDR1 WNHNN, CDR2 SYGVQD (reference sequence). Trimming pared 0 bases from V and 4 bases from J, leaving 15 bases between. CDR3 length equals 16 residues. The CDR3: CASSESTGRGSYGYTF. The CDR3 bases are TGCGCCAGCAGTGAGTCGACGGGGAGGGGGAGCTATGGCTACACCTTC.

V gene TRBV19 combines with J gene TRBJ2-7; 12 bases are shared with TRBD1. The CDR3 totals 19 residues. Germline trimming cut 5 bases from V and 3 bases from J; bases unmatched to any gene: 17. In germline, CDR1 is LNHDA, CDR2 SQIVND (reference sequence). CDR3 loop: CASSAPRSGGTGGFYEQYF. Written as DNA, the CDR3 is TGTGCCAGTAGTGCACCCCGGAGTGGGGGGACAGGGGGCTTCTACGAGCAGTACTTC.

V usage is TRBV11-3 and J usage is TRBJ1-1; no clear D. The CDR3 is made up of 14 amino acids. The V end lost 3 bases, the J end lost 2 bases, and 10 bases lay between the germline ends. The V gene's germline CDR1 is SGHNT and CDR2 YENEEA. The CDR3 DNA follows: TGTGCCAGCAGCTTGACCGGGCGCAACACTGAAGCTTTCTTT. Its translation is CASSLTGRNTEAFF. Variable domain in full (rest from reference TRBV11-3 and TRBJ1-1): EAGVVQSPRYKIIEKKQPVAFWCNPISGHNTLYWYLQNLGQGPELLIRYENEEAVDDSQLPKDRFSAERLKGVDSTLKIQPAELGDSAVYLCASSLTGRNTEAFFGQGTRLTVV.

The chain is built from TRBV7-6 and TRBJ1-6; perhaps TRBD1 as D (5 bases). Trimming removed 0 bases from V and 9 bases from J, with 12 bases in between. CDR3 length: 15 residues. Per the germline V gene, CDR1 is SGHVS and CDR2 is FNYEAQ. CDR3 in amino acids: CASSLAQGDISPLHF. CDR3 DNA sequence: TGTGCCAGCAGCTTAGCGCAAGGGGATATTTCACCCCTCCACTTT. Full variable domain (remainder filled in from reference TRBV7-6 and TRBJ1-6): GAGVSQSPRYKVTKRGQDVALRCDPISGHVSLYWYRQALGQGPEFLTYFNYEAQQDKSGLPNDRFSAERPEGSISTLTIQRTEQRDSAMYRCASSLAQGDISPLHFGNGTRLTVT.